This entry is about one T cell receptor (beta chain). The CDR3 is 17 residues long. V lost 2 bases to trimming and J lost 9 bases; unmatched junction nucleotides: 11. Germline CDR1 is SGHTA and CDR2 is FQGTGA. The data originate from a study of T cell changes during pregnancy in multiple sclerosis. The repertoire was sequenced with immunoSEQ multiplex PCR; TCRdb's copy has only in-frame clones and lacks some. The data contain roughly 80,000 clones, about 93% of them singletons. The rearrangement uses TRBV7-3 and TRBJ2-1; 12 nucleotides line up with TRBD2. The input for sequencing was peripheral blood, taken after pregnancy. The origin of this receptor is a female donor in good health, enrolled as a control in a pregnancy study. The CDR3 loop reads CASSLLGLAGGPVEQFF. CDR3 nucleotides: TGTGCCAGCAGCTTATTGGGTCTAGCGGGGGGGCCAGTTGAGCAGTTCTTC.